This T cell receptor beta chain derives from a study of shared clonotypes between healthy human individuals. Looking at the study overall: CD8 memory received one plate per donor, CD8 naive two, CD4 memory three and CD4 naive three.

Study-level results: At large depth, rarefaction still showed sorted-subset sequencing to be incomplete.

The CDR3 spans 12 residues. From germline, CDR1 is MDHEN and CDR2 SYDVKM. V lost 7 bases to trimming and J lost 4 bases, with 10 bases between them. Remarks on this clone: Its antigen is not identified.

Participating donors were healthy, HIV-negative adults free of recent acute infections or vaccinations. From CD4+ cells came CD45RA+ naive and CD45RA-negative memory subsets. TCRdb keeps only in-frame clones here, not all; method: immunoSEQ multiplex PCR. The profile shows fewer than 1.4 million clones, approximately 80% of them singletons. This chain uses TRBV28 with TRBJ1-2; D is undetermined. Sequencing used memory CD4+ T cells from PBMCs. Indicated subset: CD45RA-negative fraction. This sequence was found in a man aged 18 to 30 in good health. Some clones in this sample may be carry-over from other donors' samples. The CDR3 bases are TGTGCCAGCAAATCCTATCCCTATGGCTACACCTTC. Its translation: CASKSYPYGYTF.